The 9 T cell receptor beta chains listed next were all sequenced from one sample in a study of PD-L1 blockade in urothelial cancer. Sequencing used immunoSEQ multiplex PCR; TCRdb keeps in-frame clones, though not all of them. The data contain roughly 100,000 clones, around four fifths of them singletons. The time point here: peripheral blood 6 weeks after treatment start. The sample consisted of PBMCs, taken around atezolizumab (anti-PD-L1) treatment. The receptors shown here come from a man aged 65 to 79 with urothelial cancer.

V is TRBV13 and J is TRBJ2-6; a possible D gene is TRBD2 (7 bases). V was shortened by 1 base and J by 4 bases, with 11 bases between the two germline ends. This CDR3 has 16 residues. Germline CDR1 reads PRHDT; CDR2 reads FYEKMQ (reference sequence). In DNA, the CDR3 is TGTGCCAGCAGCTTAGCGGGGGGCGACGGGGCCAACGTCCTGACTTTC. This gives the protein CASSLAGGDGANVLTF.

The chain has TRBV11-2 and TRBJ1-4; D may be TRBD1 (6 bases). This CDR3 has 14 amino acids. The germline CDR1 and CDR2 sequences are SGHAT and FQNNGV. Trimming cost V 3 bases and J 8 bases, with 13 bases left between them. This CDR3 is CASSFGSGVEKLFF. Here the CDR3 DNA reads TGTGCCAGCAGCTTCGGGTCAGGGGTCGAAAAACTGTTTTTT.

The V call is TRBV2, the J call TRBJ2-3; 7 bases match TRBD2. The CDR3 has 16 amino acids. The germline V gene encodes CDR1 SNHLY and CDR2 FYNNEI. Trimming took 1 base from V and 2 from J; bases not matched to a gene: 6. The CDR3 reads CASSEGLAEITDTQYF. Here the CDR3 DNA reads TGTGCCAGCAGTGAAGGGCTAGCGGAGATCACAGATACGCAGTATTTT.

The chain links TRBV5-4 to TRBJ2-7; the match to TRBD1 covers 10 bases. Germline CDR1 is SGHNT and CDR2 is YYREEE (reference sequence). The CDR3 has 13 residues. Germline trimming cut 4 bases from V and 6 bases from J; bases unmatched to any gene: 4. CDR3 amino acids: CASSPGTGVEQYF. The DNA of the CDR3 is TGTGCCAGCAGCCCCGGGACAGGGGTCGAGCAGTACTTC. Based on the CDR3 plus reference TRBV5-4 and TRBJ2-7, the full variable domain is ETGVTQSPTHLIKTRGQQVTLRCSSQSGHNTVSWYQQALGQGPQFIFQYYREEENGRGNFPPRFSGLQFPNYSSELNVNALELDDSALYLCASSPGTGVEQYFGPGTRLTVT.

The sample holds a few counts of this clone. The chain couples TRBV6-5 to TRBJ1-2; TRBD1 aligns across 8 bases. Looked up from germline, CDR1 is MNHEY and CDR2 is SVGAGI. With 6 bases clipped from V and 4 bases from J, the junction kept 4 bases outside the gene matches. The CDR3 loop spans 13 amino acids. In DNA form, the CDR3 reads TGTGCCAGCAGCTCTGACAGGGGCTATGGCTACACCTTC. Translated, it gives CASSSDRGYGYTF.

The table lists this clone with a count of one. This rearrangement joins TRBV6-4 to TRBJ2-3; 12 nucleotides align to TRBD2. Germline lookup yields CDR1 MRHNA and CDR2 SNTAGT. V was clipped by 6 bases and J by 7 bases; unmatched bases: 8. The CDR3 loop spans 15 amino acids. CDR3 residues: CASRGLAGSRHTQYF. Written as DNA, the CDR3 is TGTGCCAGCAGAGGACTAGCGGGGAGTAGACATACGCAGTATTTT.

Worth noting for this clone: It is unclear where the CDR3 begins or ends on the DNA, so no DNA is shown, and the CDR3 is as TCRdb lists it. Other DNA sequences in the same sample also yield this CDR3. The chain is built from TRBV5-4 and TRBJ1-1; the table's D gene call, TRBD1, was not cross checked with the DNA. In germline, CDR1 is SGHNT, CDR2 YYREEE (reference sequence). The CDR3 adds up to 13 amino acids, both ends counted. The CDR3: CASSFGQGAEAFF.

In its sample, this clone was seen a few times. The CDR3 nucleotides are TGTGCCAGCAGTTTTTCGCAGGGGGGATCTTATGGCTACACCTTC. Encoded protein: CASSFSQGGSYGYTF. The rearrangement joins TRBV27 to TRBJ1-2; 7 bases align to TRBD1. After removal of 3 bases from V and 5 bases from J, the junction contained 9 bases not matched to a gene. Per the germline V gene, CDR1 is MNHEY and CDR2 is SMNVEV (reference sequence). The CDR3 sequence is 15 residues long.

The V gene is TRBV11-2, the J gene TRBJ2-2, with 10 bases matching TRBD2. CDR3 size: 15 residues. The germline V gene has CDR1 SGHAT and CDR2 FQNNGV. The V and J ends lost 2 bases and 9 bases, in that order; junction bases with no gene match: 6. The CDR3 region is CASSLSSSGSRELFF. The CDR3 coding sequence is TGTGCCAGCAGCTTATCGTCTAGCGGGAGCCGGGAGCTGTTTTTT.